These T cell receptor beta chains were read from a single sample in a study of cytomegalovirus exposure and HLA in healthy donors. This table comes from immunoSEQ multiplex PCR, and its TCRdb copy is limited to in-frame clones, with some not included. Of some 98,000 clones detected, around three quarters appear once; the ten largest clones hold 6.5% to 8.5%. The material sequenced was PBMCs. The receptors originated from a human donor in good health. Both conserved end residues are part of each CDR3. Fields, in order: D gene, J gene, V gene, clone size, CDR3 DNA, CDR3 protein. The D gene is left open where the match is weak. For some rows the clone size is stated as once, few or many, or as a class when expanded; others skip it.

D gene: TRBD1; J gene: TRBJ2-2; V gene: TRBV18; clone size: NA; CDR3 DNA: TGTGCCAGCTCAACGGGACAGGTGAACACCGGGGAGCTGTTTTTT; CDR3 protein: CASSTGQVNTGELFF
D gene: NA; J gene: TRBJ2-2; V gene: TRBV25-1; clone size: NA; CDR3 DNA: TGTGCCAGCAGCAGGGGTGGGACCGGGGAGCTGTTTTTT; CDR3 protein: CASSRGGTGELFF
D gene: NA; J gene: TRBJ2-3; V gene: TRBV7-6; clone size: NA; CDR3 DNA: TGTGCCAGCGCTAGAGGGAACACAGATACGCAGTATTTT; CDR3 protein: CASARGNTDTQYF
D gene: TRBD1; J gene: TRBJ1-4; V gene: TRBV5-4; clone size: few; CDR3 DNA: TGTGCCAGCAGCCTATGGACAGGGGGCGGCGAAAAACTGTTTTTT; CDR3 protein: CASSLWTGGGEKLFF
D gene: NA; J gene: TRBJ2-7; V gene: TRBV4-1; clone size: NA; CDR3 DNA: TGCGCCAGCAGCCAAGATCGGCGGTACGAGCAGTACTTC; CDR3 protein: CASSQDRRYEQYF
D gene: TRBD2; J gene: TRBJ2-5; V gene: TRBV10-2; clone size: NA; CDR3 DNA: TGCGCCAGCAGAGGACTAGCGGGACGAGAGACCCAGTACTTC; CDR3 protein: CASRGLAGRETQYF
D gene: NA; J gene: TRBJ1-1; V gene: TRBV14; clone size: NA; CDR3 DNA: TGTGCCAGCAGCCAAAAGACAGGAACTGAAGCTTTCTTT; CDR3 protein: CASSQKTGTEAFF
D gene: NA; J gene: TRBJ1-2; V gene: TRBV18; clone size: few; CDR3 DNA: TGTGCCAGCTCACCACGGGGAGGGGAGAGCAATGGCTACACCTTC; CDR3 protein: CASSPRGGESNGYTF
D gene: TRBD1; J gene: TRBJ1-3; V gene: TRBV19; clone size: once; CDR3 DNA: TGTGCCAGTAGAACAGGACAGGTTTCCTCTGGAAACACCATATATTTT; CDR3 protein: CASRTGQVSSGNTIYF
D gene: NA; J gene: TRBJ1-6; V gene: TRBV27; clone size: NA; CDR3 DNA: TGTGCCAGCAGTCCCCGTCAGGCTTCACCCCTCCACTTT; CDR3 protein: CASSPRQASPLHF